This T cell receptor beta chain appears in the sequencing data of a study of siplizumab effects on memory and regulatory T cells. Study-level findings and limits: Naive T cells, seemingly more diverse than memory cells, seemed major alloresponse contributors. Treg-derived clones made up an average of approximately 70% of mappable alloreactive CD4+ clones with siplizumab and more than 25% in controls. Most proliferating CD4+ or CD8+ clones, roughly 80-97%, had no naive or memory assignment. Sequences below about 10^-5 frequency were poorly captured, and few alloreactive clones mapped to unstimulated subsets.

V lost 0 bases, J lost 3 bases, and 6 bases lay in between. This CDR3 has 13 residues. The germline V gene encodes CDR1 SGDLS and CDR2 YYNGEE. Data came from immunoSEQ multiplex PCR; TCRdb stores just in-frame clones and leaves some out. The sample consists of approximately 100,000 clones, over 85% of them appearing once. With regard to this clone: Its antigen is unidentified.

The genes are TRBV9 and TRBJ1-1; no firm D call. The receptor's source is a human donor in good health. What was sequenced was non-Treg CD4+ T cells sorted from blood. DNA for the CDR3: TGTGCCAGCAGCGTAGCAGGTGACACTGAAGCTTTCTTT. It yields the protein CASSVAGDTEAFF. The whole variable domain, remainder taken from reference TRBV9 and TRBJ1-1, is DSGVTQTPKHLITATGQRVTLRCSPRSGDLSVYWYQQSLDQGLQFLIQYYNGEERAKGNILERFSAQQFPDLHSELNLSSLELGDSALYFCASSVAGDTEAFFGQGTRLTVV.